This entry lists 20 T cell receptor beta chains sequenced from one sample in a study of monozygotic twins with inflammatory bowel disease. TCRdb re-called the 5' RACE reads and gives one entry per CDR3 protein, without DNA. With approximately 150,000 distinct CDR3 sequences in the sample, the ten largest clones hold about 2.6%. The specimen sequenced was blood. The receptor set was obtained from a human donor with ulcerative colitis or Crohn's disease, or a healthy co-twin of an affected twin (not recorded which).

V usage is TRBV9 and J usage is TRBJ1-1; TCRdb's D gene call, TRBD1, goes unchecked for lack of DNA. Germline loops: CDR1 SGDLS, CDR2 YYNGEE. The CDR3 length is 15 residues. This CDR3 is CASSVARGQDTEAFF.

This sequence joins TRBV14 and TRBJ2-2; no DNA is available, so the TRBD2 call from TCRdb remains unchecked. Germline CDR1 reads SGHDN; CDR2 reads FVKESK. The CDR3 sequence is 19 residues long. The CDR3 protein is CASSQDFLAGALNTGELFF.

The chain uses TRBV4-2 and TRBJ1-1; no DNA is available, so the TRBD1 call from TCRdb remains unchecked. This CDR3 is 14 amino acids long. CDR1 is LGHNA, CDR2 YNFKEQ, per germline. Here the CDR3 reads CASSQGGSLTEAFF.

The chain joins TRBV20-1 to TRBJ2-1; TCRdb gives TRBD2 as the D gene, but with no DNA this cannot be confirmed. The CDR3 length is 18 residues. Germline V gene lookup returns CDR1 DFQATT and CDR2 SNEGSKA (reference sequence). The CDR3 reads CSASSTSGGRSSYNEQFF.

The gene calls are TRBV4-3 and TRBJ2-3; the TCRdb D gene call, TRBD1, has no DNA to confirm it. Germline V gene lookup returns CDR1 LGHNA and CDR2 YSLEER. The CDR3 extends over 16 amino acids. The CDR3 loop is CASSKQGYSGTDTQYF.

The chain joins TRBV10-3 to TRBJ2-7; TCRdb designates TRBD1, a call that cannot be tested without DNA. This CDR3 contains 13 residues. Germline CDR1 ENHRY, CDR2 SYGVKD. CDR3 loop: CATRQGMTYEQYF.

This sequence joins TRBV7-2 and TRBJ2-1; the D gene TCRdb calls, TRBD1, cannot be checked with no DNA. The CDR3 contains 13 residues. The germline V gene encodes CDR1 SGHTA and CDR2 FQGNSA. The CDR3 sequence: CASSLYEGTDHFF. The variable domain in full, with the rest retrieved from reference TRBV7-2 and TRBJ2-1, is GAGVSQSPSNKVTEKGKDVELRCDPISGHTALYWYRQSLGQGLEFLIYFQGNSAPDKSGLPSDRFSAERTGGSVSTLTIQRTQQEDSAVYLCASSLYEGTDHFFGPGTRLTVL.

The chain couples TRBV12-3 or TRBV12-4 to TRBJ2-3; the D call of TRBD1 rests on TCRdb alone, since no DNA is present to check it. CDR3 size: 16 residues. CDR3: CASSPYGRGSADTQYF.

The V gene is TRBV5-6, the J gene TRBJ2-1; as DNA is missing, the TRBD2 call by TCRdb cannot be tested. Germline values: CDR1 SGHDT, CDR2 YYEEEE. The CDR3 is 15 residues long. The CDR3: CASSSAGALNNEQFF.

The chain combines TRBV7-2 with TRBJ1-1. The CDR3 is made up of 13 amino acids. CDR1 SGHTA and CDR2 FQGNSA come from the germline V gene. The CDR3 here is CASSLGRTQKAFF.

This chain links TRBV5-1 with TRBJ2-7; without DNA, the TCRdb call of TRBD1 cannot be checked. The CDR3 runs to 11 residues. The germline gives CDR1 SGHRS, CDR2 YFSETQ. CDR3 region: CASSFGGEQYF.

The chain recombines TRBV12-3 or TRBV12-4 with TRBJ2-5; TCRdb names TRBD1, which stays unverified in the absence of DNA. CDR3 size: 13 residues. CDR3 in amino acids: CASTWNPGETQYF.

The V and J genes are TRBV4-3 and TRBJ2-5. The CDR3 spans 15 residues. Germline lookup yields CDR1 LGHNA and CDR2 YSLEER. The CDR3 region is CASSQDQGFQETQYF.

The chain links TRBV7-9 to TRBJ1-5; TCRdb outputs TRBD1, but without DNA this stays unchecked. Looked up from germline, CDR1 is SEHNR and CDR2 is FQNEAQ (reference sequence). The CDR3 runs 13 residues. CDR3: CASSLGGAGPQHF. The full variable domain, completed using reference TRBV7-9 and TRBJ1-5, is DTGVSQNPRHKITKRGQNVTFRCDPISEHNRLYWYRQTLGQGPEFLTYFQNEAQLEKSRLLSDRFSAERPKGSFSTLEIQRTEQGDSAMYLCASSLGGAGPQHFGDGTRLSIL.

The chain combines TRBV6-5 with TRBJ2-3; the D call of TRBD2 rests on TCRdb alone, since no DNA is present to check it. Germline CDR1 MNHEY, CDR2 SVGAGI. The CDR3 is made up of 18 amino acids. The CDR3 region is CASSYSRIAGAITDTQYF.

CDR3 amino acids: CASSPTAGTGAFF. The genes are TRBV18 and TRBJ1-1. The CDR3 runs 13 residues. Germline V gene data show CDR1 as KGHSH and CDR2 as LQKENI. Looking up the rest from reference TRBV18 and TRBJ1-1 gives the full variable domain: NAGVMQNPRHLVRRRGQEARLRCSPMKGHSHVYWYRQLPEEGLKFMVYLQKENIIDESGMPKERFSAEFPKEGPSILRIQQVVRGDSAAYFCASSPTAGTGAFFGQGTRLTVV.

V usage is TRBV10-3 and J usage is TRBJ1-1; TCRdb's D gene call, TRBD1, goes unchecked for lack of DNA. CDR1 is ENHRY, CDR2 SYGVKD, per germline. This CDR3 contains 15 residues. The CDR3 sequence is CAISQQGVENTEAFF.

The chain has TRBV5-1 and TRBJ2-7; TCRdb selects TRBD1, and the lack of DNA leaves this call unchecked. The CDR3 is 16 amino acids. CDR1 and CDR2 from the germline V gene are SGHRS and YFSETQ. Here the CDR3 reads CASSLGFRGSSYEQYF.

The chain links TRBV7-2 to TRBJ2-7. The V gene's germline CDR1 is SGHTA and CDR2 FQGNSA. The CDR3 contains 13 residues. CDR3: CASSLSSSYEQYF.

V usage is TRBV7-2 and J usage is TRBJ2-6; TCRdb's D gene call, TRBD1, goes unchecked for lack of DNA. Germline lookup yields CDR1 SGHTA and CDR2 FQGNSA. The CDR3 totals 16 residues. CDR3 sequence: CASSAWTGAGANVLTF. Using reference TRBV7-2 and TRBJ2-6 for the parts outside the CDR3, the full variable domain is GAGVSQSPSNKVTEKGKDVELRCDPISGHTALYWYRQSLGQGLEFLIYFQGNSAPDKSGLPSDRFSAERTGGSVSTLTIQRTQQEDSAVYLCASSAWTGAGANVLTFGAGSRLTVL.